This entry lists 30 T cell receptor beta chains sequenced from one sample in a study of blood T cell repertoires in COVID-19. Produced via immunoSEQ multiplex PCR; TCRdb's table is partial and in-frame only. The sample records about 270,000 clones, approximately 77% being singletons. The sample consisted of peripheral blood. Source of these receptors: a woman younger than 35 with acute or convalescent COVID-19.

For this clone: Other DNA sequences in the sample encode the same CDR3. The gene calls are TRBV18 and TRBJ2-2, with 9 bases fitting TRBD1. After removal of 3 bases from V and 1 base from J, the junction contained 0 bases not matched to a gene. The CDR3 totals 15 residues. Germline loops: CDR1 KGHSH, CDR2 LQKENI. This CDR3 reads CASSPGQGNTGELFF. Here the CDR3 DNA reads TGTGCCAGCTCACCGGGACAGGGGAACACCGGGGAGCTGTTTTTT. The variable domain in full, completed from reference TRBV18 and TRBJ2-2, reads NAGVMQNPRHLVRRRGQEARLRCSPMKGHSHVYWYRQLPEEGLKFMVYLQKENIIDESGMPKERFSAEFPKEGPSILRIQQVVRGDSAAYFCASSPGQGNTGELFFGEGSRLTVL.

This clone has only one observation. This chain connects TRBV4-2 to TRBJ2-1; 9 nucleotides agree with TRBD1. Germline values: CDR1 LGHNA, CDR2 YNFKEQ. The CDR3 extends over 19 amino acids. The trim removed 0 bases at V and 4 bases at J, leaving 13 bases unmatched. The CDR3 loop reads CASSQDNGVGQGWYNEQFF. The CDR3, as DNA: TGTGCCAGCAGCCAAGATAACGGCGTTGGACAGGGGTGGTACAATGAGCAGTTCTTC.

Worth noting for this clone: The junction differs from germline at one of its ends, possibly a read error. The genes are TRBV27 and TRBJ1-2, with TRBD1 as a possible D gene (5 bases). This CDR3 region has 15 residues. Germline V gene data show CDR1 as MNHEY and CDR2 as SMNVEV (reference sequence). The CDR3 region is CASSFYPVTQVGALW. DNA of the CDR3: TGTGCCAGCAGTTTCTACCCTGTAACACAGGTTGGGGCACTTTGG.

Notes on this clone: The germline gene is not matched at one end of the junction; a read error may be the cause. For the CDR3, the DNA is TGTGCCAGCAGCTTATCGGTAGCGGGGATCACATATACGCAGTATTTT. The encoded protein is CASSLSVAGITYTQYF. The genes are TRBV7-8 and TRBJ2-3, with 8 bases fitting TRBD2. From germline, CDR1 is SGHVS and CDR2 FQNEAQ. This CDR3 is built from 16 residues. Drawing the rest from reference TRBV7-8 and TRBJ2-3, the complete variable domain is GAGVSQSPRYKVAKRGQDVALRCDPISGHVSLFWYQQALGQGPEFLTYFQNEAQLDKSGLPSDRFFAERPEGSVSTLKIQRTQQEDSAVYLCASSLSVAGITYTQYFGPGTRLTVL.

The J gene is TRBJ2-5, the V gene TRBV6-2 or TRBV6-3; 14 bases line up with TRBD2. The CDR3 has 16 amino acids. Trimming took 7 bases from V and 5 from J; bases not matched to a gene: 9. Germline assignment: CDR1 MNHEY and CDR2 SVGEGT. CDR3 protein: CASTPGLAGDWETQYF. In DNA form, the CDR3 reads TGTGCCAGCACCCCGGGACTAGCGGGAGATTGGGAGACCCAGTACTTC.

The chain recombines TRBV7-2 with TRBJ2-3, with a weak D call TRBD1 (6 bases). V lost 2 bases and J 2 bases, leaving 8 bases between the germline ends. Germline assignment: CDR1 SGHTA and CDR2 FQGNSA. This CDR3 spans 14 amino acids. CDR3 coding DNA: TGTGCCAGCAGCTTAACAGGGTTCACAGATACGCAGTATTTT. This sequence encodes CASSLTGFTDTQYF.

V and J are TRBV6-2 or TRBV6-3 and TRBJ1-4, with 12 bases that match TRBD1. The CDR3 sequence is 18 residues long. Trimming removed 6 bases from V and 4 bases from J; junction bases left unmatched: 12. Per the germline V gene, CDR1 is MNHEY and CDR2 is SVGEGT. The CDR3 DNA sequence: TGTGCCAGCAGCCCTACCGGGACAGGGGGCCGACTTAATGAAAAACTGTTTTTT. It specifies CASSPTGTGGRLNEKLFF.

This sequence joins TRBV7-9 and TRBJ1-5; 7 bases line up with TRBD1. The CDR3 totals 15 residues. The germline gives CDR1 SEHNR, CDR2 FQNEAQ (reference sequence). J lost 5 bases, V lost 1 base, and 5 bases had no gene match. DNA for the CDR3: TGTGCCAGCAGCTTAGGACAGGGAAACCATCAGCCCCAGCATTTT. Its protein is CASSLGQGNHQPQHF. Based on the CDR3 plus reference TRBV7-9 and TRBJ1-5, the full variable domain is DTGVSQNPRHKITKRGQNVTFRCDPISEHNRLYWYRQTLGQGPEFLTYFQNEAQLEKSRLLSDRFSAERPKGSFSTLEIQRTEQGDSAMYLCASSLGQGNHQPQHFGDGTRLSIL.

The genes are TRBV29-1 and TRBJ2-7; possibly TRBD2 for D (5 bases). The V and J ends lost 7 bases and 3 bases respectively, with 13 bases between them. Germline assignment: CDR1 SQVTM and CDR2 ANQGSEA. The CDR3 is made up of 12 amino acids. In DNA form, the CDR3 reads TGCAGCGGAGGCGAGCGGCGCTACGAGCAGTACTTC. Protein product: CSGGERRYEQYF.

The V gene is TRBV7-9, the J gene TRBJ1-2, with 7 bases identical to TRBD1. CDR3 length equals 13 residues. Germline CDR1 reads SEHNR; CDR2 reads FQNEAQ (reference sequence). Trimming cost V 1 base and J 8 bases; bases outside gene matches: 4. This CDR3 reads CASSLGGGWGYTF. As DNA, the CDR3 is TGTGCCAGCAGCTTAGGAGGGGGCTGGGGCTACACCTTC.

This chain connects TRBV5-5 to TRBJ2-2, with 16 bases aligning to TRBD2. The CDR3 is 18 residues long. Trimming took 4 bases from V and 6 from J; bases not matched to a gene: 9. CDR1 is SGHKS and CDR2 is YYEKEE in the germline V gene (reference sequence). The CDR3 bases are TGTGCCAGCAGCCTAGGGGGACTAGCGGGAGGGCCCTCCGGGGAGCTGTTTTTT. Protein sequence: CASSLGGLAGGPSGELFF.

The V and J genes are TRBV6-5 and TRBJ1-1; D might be TRBD1 (6 bases). This CDR3 has 15 amino acids. Germline CDR1 reads MNHEY; CDR2 reads SVGAGI. V was clipped by 0 bases and J by 5 bases, with 13 bases between them. CDR3: CASSYSRGGRTEAFF. In nucleotides, the CDR3 is TGTGCCAGCAGTTACTCGAGGGGGGGGCGGACTGAAGCTTTCTTT.

This clone was seen only a few times. The rearrangement uses TRBV27 and TRBJ1-1, with a weak D call TRBD1 (5 bases). The V gene lost 4 bases and the J gene lost 1 base, with 16 bases spanning the gap. CDR3 size: 16 residues. Germline loops: CDR1 MNHEY, CDR2 SMNVEV (reference sequence). This CDR3 is CASSSTRVTGNTEAFF. The CDR3 DNA reads TGTGCCAGCAGTTCGACCAGGGTGACGGGGAACACTGAAGCTTTCTTT.

The J gene is TRBJ1-5, the V gene TRBV28, with D perhaps TRBD1 (5 bases). V was pared by 5 bases and J by 3 bases, with 14 bases between. The germline V gene encodes CDR1 MDHEN and CDR2 SYDVKM. The length of the CDR3 is 15 residues. In DNA form, the CDR3 reads TGTGCCAGCAGTACCGTTTCAGGGATCAATCAGCCCCAGCATTTT. Translating it yields CASSTVSGINQPQHF.

The rearrangement uses TRBV23-1 and TRBJ2-2; TRBD1 agrees at 8 bases. TRBV23-1 is treated as an ORF (open reading frame) with a function not yet certain. With V trimmed by 3 bases and J by 7 bases, 16 bases remained unmatched. The CDR3 has 18 residues. This CDR3 reads CASSQPGPGTGKDGELFF. The DNA for the CDR3 is TGCGCCAGCAGTCAGCCCGGCCCGGGGACAGGAAAAGACGGGGAGCTGTTTTTT.

The V call is TRBV6-5, the J call TRBJ2-7, with D possibly TRBD1 on 5 matching bases. CDR3 length equals 13 residues. Germline-derived CDR1 and CDR2 are MNHEY and SVGAGI. With 0 bases removed from V and 4 bases from J, the gap between germline ends came to 7 bases. The CDR3 sequence: CASSYSRQYEQYF. The CDR3 nucleotides read TGTGCCAGCAGTTACTCGAGACAGTACGAGCAGTACTTC.

The genes are TRBV21-1 and TRBJ2-1; TRBD1, the D gene given by the table, was not confirmed from the DNA. TRBV21-1 is an annotated pseudogene. CDR3 length: 20 residues. Written as DNA, the CDR3 is TGTGCCAGCAGCAAGGGGCAGACAGGGGAAAGATTTTTGCACTACAATGAGCAGTTCTTC. This encodes CASSKGQTGERFLHYNEQFF.

J is TRBJ2-1 and V is TRBV18; no clear D. Germline V gene lookup returns CDR1 KGHSH and CDR2 LQKENI. The CDR3 is 11 residues long. The V end lost 4 bases, the J end lost 9 bases, and 7 bases lay between the germline ends. CDR3 loop: CASSQEIEQFF. The CDR3 region has the DNA TGTGCCAGCTCACAGGAGATTGAGCAGTTCTTC.

The chain couples TRBV5-6 to TRBJ2-2, with 16 nucleotides matching TRBD2. The CDR3 is made up of 15 amino acids. The trim removed 4 bases at V and 6 bases at J, leaving 0 bases unmatched. Germline V gives CDR1 SGHDT, CDR2 YYEEEE. The CDR3 nucleotides read TGTGCCAGCAGCGGGACTAGCGGGAGGGCCGGGGAGCTGTTTTTT. Translating gives CASSGTSGRAGELFF. Using reference TRBV5-6 and TRBJ2-2 for the parts outside the CDR3, the full variable domain is DAGVTQSPTHLIKTRGQQVTLRCSPKSGHDTVSWYQQALGQGPQFIFQYYEEEERQRGNFPDRFSGHQFPNYSSELNVNALLLGDSALYLCASSGTSGRAGELFFGEGSRLTVL.

This rearrangement joins TRBV28 to TRBJ2-7; maybe TRBD2 (5 bases). Germline V gene sequence: CDR1 MDHEN, CDR2 SYDVKM. The CDR3 length is 15 residues. V gave up 5 bases and J gave up 7 bases, with 21 bases separating them. CDR3 region: CASSPPRGSAYEQYF. The CDR3 DNA reads TGTGCCAGCAGTCCCCCTCGAGGGAGTGCGTATGAGCAGTACTTC.

The CDR3 reads CASSEASGKIYNEQFF. The DNA for the CDR3 is TGTGCCAGCAGTGAAGCTTCGGGTAAGATCTACAATGAGCAGTTCTTC. The chain employs TRBV2 and TRBJ2-1, with D unresolved. CDR1 and CDR2 (germline): SNHLY, FYNNEI. V shed 0 bases and J shed 3 bases, with 12 bases lying between them. This CDR3 spans 16 amino acids.

The chain employs TRBV7-6 and TRBJ1-4, with TRBD1 matching over 8 bases. The junction had 4 bases not matched to a gene; V was cut back by 1 base and J by 0 bases. Germline lookup yields CDR1 SGHVS and CDR2 FNYEAQ. CDR3 size: 17 residues. Here the CDR3 DNA reads TGTGCCAGCAGCTTAGTGGACAGGGCCGCAACTAATGAAAAACTGTTTTTT. Translating gives CASSLVDRAATNEKLFF.

The V gene is TRBV3-1 (or the pseudogene TRBV3-2), the J gene TRBJ2-7, with 8 bases aligning to TRBD1. Germline lookup yields CDR1 LGHDT and CDR2 YNNKEL (reference sequence). The J segment lost 6 bases and the V segment lost 4 bases, leaving 8 bases of the junction unmatched. The CDR3 has 14 residues. The CDR3 DNA reads as TGTGCCAGCAGCCTGGGACAGGTGATAGGCGAGCAGTACTTC. It specifies CASSLGQVIGEQYF.

This chain's CDR3 is CASSSPFSPYEQYF. DNA for the CDR3: TGTGCCAGCAGCTCGCCCTTTAGTCCCTACGAGCAGTACTTC. This chain uses TRBV13 with TRBJ2-7; D gene unclear. Germline CDR1 PRHDT, CDR2 FYEKMQ (reference sequence). CDR3 size: 14 residues. Trimming shortened V by 4 bases and J by 2 bases, and 12 bases separated the two germline ends.

The chain has TRBV29-1 and TRBJ2-7; TRBD1 aligns across 9 bases. The CDR3 spans 11 residues. Germline values: CDR1 SQVTM, CDR2 ANQGSEA. Written as DNA, the CDR3 is TGCAGTGTGACAGGGGGCTACGAGCAGTACTTC. Its protein is CSVTGGYEQYF.

The chain joins TRBV6-5 to TRBJ1-1; no clear D. The CDR3 contains 14 residues. V lost 6 bases and J lost 7, with 18 bases in between. Per the germline V gene, CDR1 is MNHEY and CDR2 is SVGAGI. The chain's CDR3 is CASRPREQWVEAFF. The CDR3 nucleotides read TGTGCCAGCAGACCCCGGGAACAGTGGGTTGAAGCTTTCTTT.

This clone was counted a few times. The gene calls are TRBV28 and TRBJ1-2; D perhaps matches TRBD1 (6 bases). The germline CDR1 and CDR2 sequences are MDHEN and SYDVKM. V dropped 5 bases and J dropped 2 bases, with 12 bases sitting between them. This CDR3 has 14 residues. CDR3: CASSVITGNYGYTF. The CDR3 DNA reads TGTGCCAGCAGTGTAATCACAGGGAACTATGGCTACACCTTC.

The chain couples TRBV9 to TRBJ1-2; D might be TRBD1 (5 bases). Per germline, CDR1 SGDLS and CDR2 YYNGEE. CDR3 size: 15 residues. Trimming took 0 bases from V and 6 from J, leaving 15 bases between them. CDR3 nucleotides: TGTGCCAGCAGCGTAGCCCAGCGGAGGGGAGATGGCTACACCTTC. Translated: CASSVAQRRGDGYTF.

The chain carries TRBV27 and TRBJ2-1; D may be TRBD2 (6 bases). V was trimmed by 3 bases and J by 9 bases, leaving 9 bases between them. The germline V gene has CDR1 MNHEY and CDR2 SMNVEV (reference sequence). The CDR3 length is 12 residues. The CDR3 nucleotides are TGTGCCAGCAGTTTCCGCGGGGTTGAGCAGTTCTTC. Amino acid sequence: CASSFRGVEQFF.

CDR3 DNA: TGTGCCAGCAGTGTACAACAGGGTCAAGAGACCCAGTACTTC. Its protein product is CASSVQQGQETQYF. This rearrangement joins TRBV28 to TRBJ2-5; possibly TRBD1 for D (6 bases). This CDR3 has 14 residues. Germline values: CDR1 MDHEN, CDR2 SYDVKM. V was cut by 5 bases and J by 2 bases, with 12 bases left in between.